What follows is one T cell receptor beta chain and its context. Antigen unknown. The data derive from a study of neoadjuvant nivolumab and ipilimumab in lung cancer. Trimming at V came to 1 base and at J to 7 bases, leaving 8 bases not matched to a gene. There are 16 residues in the CDR3. The germline V gene encodes CDR1 SGHDT and CDR2 YYEEEE. TCRdb's copy holds only in-frame clones and misses some; the assay was immunoSEQ multiplex PCR. Counted here are roughly 5,200 clones, roughly 89% occurring once; the ten biggest clones make up 2.5% to 4%. Overall study results and limits: Only two of four nivolumab-treated tumors gained richness and clonality by surgery. Compared with tumor-adjacent uninvolved lung, resected tumors showed greater richness and clonality.

This chain links TRBV5-6 with TRBJ2-1; 10 positions agree with TRBD2. The sample here was blood, taken after neoadjuvant nivolumab, alone or with ipilimumab, at or shortly before surgery. The sequence derives from an adult with non-small cell lung cancer. Some clones in this sample may be carry-over from other donors' samples. Written as DNA, the CDR3 is TGTGCCAGCAGCTTGTTGTTTAGCGGGAGGAGGAATGAGCAGTTCTTC. It encodes CASSLLFSGRRNEQFF.